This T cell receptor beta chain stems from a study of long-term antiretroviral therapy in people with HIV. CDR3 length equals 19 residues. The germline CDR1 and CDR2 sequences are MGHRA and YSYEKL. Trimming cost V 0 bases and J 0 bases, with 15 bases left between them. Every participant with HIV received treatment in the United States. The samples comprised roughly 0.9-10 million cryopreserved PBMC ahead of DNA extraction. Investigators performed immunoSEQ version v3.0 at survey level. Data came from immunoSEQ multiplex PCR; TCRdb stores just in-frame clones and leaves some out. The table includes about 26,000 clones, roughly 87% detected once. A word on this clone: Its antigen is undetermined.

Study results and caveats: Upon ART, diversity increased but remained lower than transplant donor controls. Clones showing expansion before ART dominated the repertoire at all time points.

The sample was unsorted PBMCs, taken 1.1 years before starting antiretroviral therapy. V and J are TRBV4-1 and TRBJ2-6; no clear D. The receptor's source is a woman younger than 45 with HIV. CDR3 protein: CASSQDGSASFSGANVLTF. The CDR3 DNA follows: TGCGCCAGCAGCCAAGATGGGTCTGCTTCCTTCTCTGGGGCCAACGTCCTGACTTTC.